This T cell receptor (beta chain) was captured by sequencing in a study of T-cell reconstitution after alpha-beta-depleted transplantation in children. Germline loops: CDR1 SGHTA, CDR2 FQGNSA. V was clipped by 1 base and J by 1 base, with 10 bases between them. This CDR3 region has 16 residues. Unique molecular identifiers were incorporated during preparation of the TCRbeta library. In TCRdb, the PCR reads were re-called with MiXCR into one record per CDR3 protein. The table has around 200,000 distinct CDR3 sequences, around 9.2% seen once. This clonotype has just a few counts. Its specificity is unknown. Regarding the study as a whole: Expanded graft clones, several hundred of them, were reportedly the source of alpha-beta T cells about two months after transplant.

The TCR sequence derives from a male patient aged 2-15 years who had a stem cell transplant for acute myeloid leukemia, so the T cells may come from the graft donor. This specimen was PBMCs, mostly from graft donor cells, taken 360 days after TCRalphabeta/CD19-depleted stem cell transplant. The chain employs TRBV7-2 and TRBJ2-2, with no clear D. CDR3 DNA: TGTGCCAGCAGCTTAGGCCTAGGAATGAACACCGGGGAGCTGTTTTTT. Amino acids: CASSLGLGMNTGELFF.